This TCR beta chain was found in a study of regulatory T cells in long-lasting Graves disease (dated by TCRdb to about 2021). Regarding the research as a whole: Antithyroid drugs had been taken for less than 3 months by newly diagnosed Graves' disease patients. Persistent Graves' disease patients were compared with newly diagnosed Graves' disease patients by peripheral blood TCR sequencing and RNA sequencing. The study was registered as a clinical trial and conducted in China. A total of roughly 35 samples underwent TCR sequencing: 13 from persistent and roughly 20 from newly diagnosed Graves' disease patients.

The CDR3, from cysteine to phenylalanine, totals 12 residues. Only the CDR3 region is kept as DNA, spanning 36 bases read in frame from base 1. The V and J ends are trimmed by 7 bases and 8 bases, leaving 14 bases between them. CDR1 SQVTM and CDR2 ANQGSEA are derived from the germline V gene. The library was built by means of multiplex PCR. The sequencer listed for this sample is Illumina HiSeq 4000. TCR beta libraries were built with iRepertoire HTBI primers and Arm-PCR amplification of CDR3 regions. Gel purification was performed on PCR products prior to sequencing. Per the original workflow: Gene usage analysis of CDR3 amino acid clonotypes relied on the roughly 64 TRBV and 12 to 15 TRBJ segments identified across samples. COPE and FqMerger were used to merge the filtered high-quality paired reads into contigs. Contigs were aligned with BLAST to IMGT TRBV, TRBD and TRBJ reference genes, and CDR3 was defined per IMGT. Any clonotype with a frequency above 0.1% was counted as a highly expanded clone. Shannon entropy served as the measure of repertoire diversity, while the Gini coefficient captured V-J evenness. A clonotype found in more than one individual was treated as public. TCRdb redid the processing of the public reads, applying fastp at Q25 and MiXCR, and retained in-frame beta chains. Merged by CDR3 protein, the rows form single entries marked with the most common genes and DNA. Here the V and J calls rest on TCRdb's processing, not on the authors' analysis. The sample yields approximately 300,000 distinct CDR3 sequences; 18% were counted once. The ten largest clones capture around 37% of the sample.

The intended sense of this specimen's time point label: newly diagnosed GD, antithyroid drugs for less than 3 months. RNA was extracted from PBMCs in TRIzol for both TCR sequencing and RNA sequencing. Graves' disease was diagnosed according to American Thyroid Association guidelines. The patients came from an endocrinology department in Xi'an, China. From each patient, about 9 milliliters of peripheral blood was collected into an EDTA anticoagulant tube. Ficoll Paque Plus density gradient separation was used to isolate PBMCs, and no further T cell sorting was performed. RNA quality was checked with an Agilent 2100 Bioanalyzer and agarose gel, and concentration with a NanoDrop 2000. This clonotype was found many times. Its recognized antigen is unknown. Within one base of it there is no much larger clone, and no base qualities were kept. What the research found in general, with its limitations: Compared with newly diagnosed patients, patients with persistent Graves' disease had lower TCR Shannon entropy and fewer highly expanded clones, which suggests clonal expansion. Preferential use of TRBV28, TRBJ1-2 and TRBJ2-5 was observed in persistent disease, whereas TRBV20-1 and TRBJ2-1 were favored in newly diagnosed disease. Persistent patients shared more public clonotypes among themselves (around 3,000) than newly diagnosed patients did (more than 850). Because the primary lesion, thyroid tissue, could not be accessed, the study looked at peripheral blood alone. Sequencing and analysis were limited to the TCR beta chain. The authors acknowledged the small sample size as a limitation that may reduce accuracy.

The input for sequencing was peripheral blood mononuclear cells (PBMCs), taken at new diagnosis, from a patient treated with antithyroid drugs. Recombination linked TRBV29-1 to TRBJ1-4, with no confident D gene call. The TCR originated in a female donor with Graves disease. CDR3 loop: CSAAPPGEKLFF. The DNA is TGCAGCGCAGCCCCGCCAGGAGAAAAACTGTTTTTT.